This record concerns one T cell receptor (beta chain) sequence. CDR3 length equals 16 residues. Per germline, CDR1 SGHRS and CDR2 YFSETQ. Trimming took 4 bases from V and 1 from J, leaving 17 bases between them. The data belong to a study of blood T cell repertoires in COVID-19. The wider study: T cells, B-cell-depleted T cells, or PBMCs supplied cDNA or gDNA.

Produced via immunoSEQ multiplex PCR; TCRdb's table is partial and in-frame only. This sample yields tens of thousands of clones, of which approximately 87% are seen a single time; roughly 4.2% belongs to the top ten. V gene TRBV5-1 combines with J gene TRBJ1-2; D might be TRBD1 (5 bases). Sequenced: peripheral blood. This receptor was obtained from a man between 40 and 49 years old with COVID-19, enrolled during active disease. CDR3 sequence: CASSPRGGRVNYGYTF. As DNA, the CDR3 is TGCGCCAGCAGCCCGAGGGGAGGTCGGGTTAACTATGGCTACACCTTC.